The 18 T cell receptor beta chains reported below all come from one sample, sequenced in a study of OX40 agonist ivuxolimab in advanced cancers. Some clones are missing from TCRdb's copy, which holds only in-frame ones; the method was immunoSEQ multiplex PCR. This table has about 64,000 clones, roughly 80% appearing once. Sequenced material: CD4+ or CD8+ T cells sorted from blood, taken in a trial of the OX40 agonist ivuxolimab. These receptors were taken from an adult with an advanced solid tumor such as melanoma, head and neck, liver or kidney cancer.

V and J are TRBV11-2 and TRBJ2-3; D gene uncertain. The CDR3 covers 15 residues. Trimming removed 1 base from V and 3 bases from J, with 11 bases in between. Germline V gene sequence: CDR1 SGHAT, CDR2 FQNNGV. The CDR3 DNA reads TGTGCCAGCAGCTTAGTATCCCTGGGGACAGATACGCAGTATTTT. This encodes CASSLVSLGTDTQYF.

The chain couples TRBV7-9 to TRBJ2-7, with TRBD1 matching 7 bases. V shed 8 bases, J shed 1 base, and the junction held 8 bases outside the gene matches. The CDR3 is 14 residues long. Germline CDR1 is SEHNR and CDR2 is FQNEAQ (reference sequence). The CDR3 DNA is TGTGCCAGCGATACGGGACAGTCTTCCTACGAGCAGTACTTC. Amino acids: CASDTGQSSYEQYF.

This chain uses TRBV29-1 with TRBJ1-1; 10 bases align to TRBD1. Germline assignment: CDR1 SQVTM and CDR2 ANQGSEA. CDR3 length: 16 amino acids. The V gene end was trimmed by 7 bases and the J gene end by 6 bases; junction bases not matched to a gene: 17. CDR3 coding DNA: TGCAGCGCCGTCCCAGACAGGGGGCGTATAAACCCTGAAGCTTTCTTT. Amino acid sequence: CSAVPDRGRINPEAFF.

The chain joins TRBV10-3 to TRBJ2-5, with 12 bases that match TRBD1. Per the germline V gene, CDR1 is ENHRY and CDR2 is SYGVKD. The trim removed 2 bases at V and 3 bases at J, leaving 19 bases unmatched. CDR3 length equals 21 residues. The CDR3 DNA is TGTGCCATCAGTGAGCCAACCGGGACAGGGGGCCCGACACCAAAGAAAGAGACCCAGTACTTC. As protein: CAISEPTGTGGPTPKKETQYF.

The V and J genes are TRBV7-8 and TRBJ2-5; tentative D call: TRBD2 (6 bases). Germline V gene lookup returns CDR1 SGHVS and CDR2 FQNEAQ. This CDR3 has 15 amino acids. V was pared by 1 base and J by 6 bases, with 15 bases between. CDR3 nucleotides: TGTGCCAGCAGCTTAGTCGGGAGTCGTCAAAAGACCCAGTACTTC. This codes for CASSLVGSRQKTQYF. Complete variable domain (other parts from reference TRBV7-8 and TRBJ2-5): GAGVSQSPRYKVAKRGQDVALRCDPISGHVSLFWYQQALGQGPEFLTYFQNEAQLDKSGLPSDRFFAERPEGSVSTLKIQRTQQEDSAVYLCASSLVGSRQKTQYFGPGTRLLVL.

The chain recombines TRBV29-1 with TRBJ2-3, with D perhaps assigned TRBD1 or TRBD2 (6 bases each). Trimming cost V 0 bases and J 2 bases, with 15 bases left between them. This CDR3 has 16 amino acids. Germline values: CDR1 SQVTM, CDR2 ANQGSEA. CDR3 sequence: CSVEDRGRGTTDTQYF. The CDR3 nucleotides read TGCAGCGTTGAAGATCGGGGGCGGGGAACCACAGATACGCAGTATTTT.

This clone was detected only once. The CDR3 DNA reads TGTGCCAGCAGCTTGTATTTTGGCAGACGTCACTATGGCTACACCTTC. Encoded protein: CASSLYFGRRHYGYTF. This chain uses TRBV5-6 with TRBJ1-2; no definite D call. Deletions cut 1 base from V and 3 bases from J, with 16 bases between. Germline V lookup: CDR1 SGHDT, CDR2 YYEEEE. CDR3 length: 16 residues.

CDR3 bases: TGCGCCAGCAGCTATTCCGGGACTATCCAAGAGACCCAGTACTTC. Translation: CASSYSGTIQETQYF. The V and J genes are TRBV5-1 and TRBJ2-5; 7 nucleotides agree with TRBD2. This CDR3 has 15 residues. CDR1 and CDR2 (germline): SGHRS, YFSETQ. The V and J ends lost 3 bases and 1 base, in that order; junction bases with no gene match: 6.

The V call is TRBV5-8, the J call TRBJ1-3; D unresolved. Per the germline V gene, CDR1 is SGHTS and CDR2 is YDEGEE. Trimming took off 0 bases at V and 3 bases at J, with 13 bases between the two ends. The CDR3 covers 16 residues. Here the CDR3 DNA reads TGTGCCAGCAGCTTGGTACGGGCGAATCTTGGAAACACCATATATTTT. Translating gives CASSLVRANLGNTIYF. The whole variable domain, filled in from reference TRBV5-8 and TRBJ1-3, reads EAGVTQSPTHLIKTRGQQATLRCSPISGHTSVYWYQQALGLGLQFLLWYDEGEERNRGNFPPRFSGRQFPNYSSELNVNALELEDSALYLCASSLVRANLGNTIYFGEGSWLTVV.

This clone has a single count. The chain uses TRBV19 and TRBJ1-1; 12 bases agree with TRBD1. The ends lost 5 bases at V and 3 bases at J; junction bases unmatched: 7. The CDR3 sequence is 16 residues long. The V gene's germline CDR1 is LNHDA and CDR2 SQIVND (reference sequence). CDR3 residues: CASSDPGQGADTEAFF. The CDR3 nucleotides read TGTGCCAGTAGTGACCCGGGACAGGGGGCTGACACTGAAGCTTTCTTT.

The J gene is TRBJ1-1, the V gene TRBV11-3; 8 bases fit TRBD1. The J segment lost 4 bases and the V segment lost 5 bases, leaving 9 bases of the junction unmatched. CDR1 is SGHNT, CDR2 YENEEA, per germline. The CDR3 contains 15 residues. CDR3: CASSPRQGWITEAFF. The CDR3 bases are TGTGCCAGCAGCCCCAGACAGGGGTGGATCACTGAAGCTTTCTTT.

This chain links TRBV18 with TRBJ2-5, with TRBD1 as a possible D gene (6 bases). The ends were cut back, 2 bases at V and 10 bases at J, with 11 bases in the middle. The germline CDR1 and CDR2 sequences are KGHSH and LQKENI. The length of the CDR3 is 12 residues. The DNA for the CDR3 is TGTGCCAGCTCACCAATGGGCAGGGGCCAGTACTTC. Translation gives CASSPMGRGQYF.

The V and J genes are TRBV7-6 and TRBJ1-1; 7 bases are a match to TRBD1. Germline assignment: CDR1 SGHVS and CDR2 FNYEAQ. CDR3 length: 15 residues. The junction had 6 bases not matched to a gene; V was cut back by 4 bases and J by 1 base. CDR3 DNA: TGTGCCAGCAGCTCGCCAGACAGGGAGAACACTGAAGCTTTCTTT. Its protein product is CASSSPDRENTEAFF.

The chain is built from TRBV7-6 and TRBJ2-5; D not resolved. Per the germline V gene, CDR1 is SGHVS and CDR2 is FNYEAQ. The CDR3 consists of 13 residues. The V gene lost 0 bases and the J gene lost 5 bases, with 7 bases spanning the gap. The CDR3 DNA is TGTGCCAGCAGCTTAGCGGTGTCGGAGACCCAGTACTTC. This gives the protein CASSLAVSETQYF.

The V and J genes are TRBV5-6 and TRBJ2-3, with D possibly matching TRBD2 (5 bases). Trimming removed 4 bases at V and 0 bases at J, with 12 bases between. CDR1 and CDR2 from the germline V gene are SGHDT and YYEEEE. The CDR3 covers 15 residues. The CDR3 loop reads CASSIRLASTDTQYF. CDR3 DNA: TGTGCCAGCAGCATCCGGCTAGCCAGCACAGATACGCAGTATTTT. The whole variable domain, remainder taken from reference TRBV5-6 and TRBJ2-3, is DAGVTQSPTHLIKTRGQQVTLRCSPKSGHDTVSWYQQALGQGPQFIFQYYEEEERQRGNFPDRFSGHQFPNYSSELNVNALLLGDSALYLCASSIRLASTDTQYFGPGTRLTVL.

This chain connects TRBV4-1 to TRBJ2-1, with TRBD1 as a possible D gene (6 bases). V was cut by 4 bases and J by 1 base, with 14 bases left in between. Germline loops: CDR1 MGHRA, CDR2 YSYEKL. The length of the CDR3 is 16 residues. The CDR3 DNA sequence: TGCGCCAGCAGCCCCCCCAGGGGCGGGTCCTACAATGAGCAGTTCTTC. Translated, it gives CASSPPRGGSYNEQFF.

The gene calls are TRBV7-2 and TRBJ1-1; unclear D gene. Deletions cut 6 bases from V and 1 base from J, with 15 bases between. Germline-derived CDR1 and CDR2 are SGHTA and FQGNSA. The CDR3 consists of 15 residues. Written as DNA, the CDR3 is TGTGCCAGCAGTCCCCTCTACAGCCAGAACACTGAAGCTTTCTTT. Residues: CASSPLYSQNTEAFF.

The CDR3 DNA is TGTGCCAGCAGCCAAGAGGTTAGCGGGGCAGATACGCAGTATTTT. This gives the protein CASSQEVSGADTQYF. The chain has TRBV4-2 and TRBJ2-3; 8 bases are shared with TRBD2. V lost 0 bases, J lost 4 bases, and 3 bases stayed unmatched. The CDR3 loop spans 15 amino acids. Per germline, CDR1 LGHNA and CDR2 YNFKEQ.